This T cell receptor beta chain stems from a study of identical twins. General study results and limits: Surplus twin overlap in beta out-of-frame sequences was less pronounced.

The V gene's germline CDR1 is MNHEY and CDR2 SVGEGT. The CDR3 is 16 residues long. J lost 3 bases, V lost 7 bases, and 9 bases had no gene match. Concerning this clonotype: Its cognate antigen is unknown.

Carrying unique molecular identifiers, the cDNA also gained a universal primer site through template switching. TCRdb called the 5' RACE reads again in MiXCR, with one record for every CDR3 protein. Of approximately 500,000 distinct CDR3 sequences in the sample, approximately 16% were seen once. This sample was also put to use in a study of yellow fever vaccine responses in identical twins.

This receptor was obtained from a woman between 18 and 30 years old in good health. The chain employs TRBV6-2 or TRBV6-3 and TRBJ2-3, with 11 bases identical to TRBD2. The sequenced material came from CD4+ T cells sorted from blood. CDR3 coding DNA: TGTGCCAGCAACGGGCTAGCGGGGGGAAGGACAGATACGCAGTATTTT. Residues: CASNGLAGGRTDTQYF.